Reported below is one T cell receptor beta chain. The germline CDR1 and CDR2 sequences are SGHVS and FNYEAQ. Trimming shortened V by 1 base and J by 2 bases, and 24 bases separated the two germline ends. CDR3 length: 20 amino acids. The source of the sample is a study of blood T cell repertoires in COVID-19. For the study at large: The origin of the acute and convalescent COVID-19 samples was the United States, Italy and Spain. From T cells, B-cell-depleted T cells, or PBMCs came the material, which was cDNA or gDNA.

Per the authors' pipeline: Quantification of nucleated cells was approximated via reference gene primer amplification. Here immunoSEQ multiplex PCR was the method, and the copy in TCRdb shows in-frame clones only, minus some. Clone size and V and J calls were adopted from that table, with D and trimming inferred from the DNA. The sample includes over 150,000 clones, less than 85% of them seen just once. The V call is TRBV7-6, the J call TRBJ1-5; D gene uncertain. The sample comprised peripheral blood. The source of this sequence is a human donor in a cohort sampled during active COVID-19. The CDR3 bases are TGTGCCAGCAGCTTAGAACCCCCCCCCGGCTGGAGGGAGGGCAATCAGCCCCAGCATTTT. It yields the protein CASSLEPPPGWREGNQPQHF.